The 30 T cell receptor beta chains reported below all come from one sample, sequenced in a study of cytomegalovirus exposure and HLA in healthy donors. In the PCR, 60 Vbeta and 13 Jbeta primers were used. The repertoire was sequenced with immunoSEQ multiplex PCR; TCRdb's copy has only in-frame clones and lacks some. Of about 100,000 clones in the sample, around 79% are singletons; the top ten hold 1.5% to 2%. Sequencing was performed on PBMCs. These receptors were collected from a woman aged 40 to 55 in good health and CMV-seronegative.

The V call is TRBV5-4, the J call TRBJ2-5; D may be TRBD2 (6 bases). V lost 2 bases to trimming and J lost 5 bases, with 10 bases between them. The CDR3 extends over 13 amino acids. Germline assignment: CDR1 SGHNT and CDR2 YYREEE (reference sequence). Here the CDR3 DNA reads TGTGCCAGCAGCTTAGGGACTTTGGAGACCCAGTACTTC. It codes for CASSLGTLETQYF.

The sample holds one count of this clone. The chain recombines TRBV11-2 with TRBJ1-6; no clear D gene. CDR1 SGHAT and CDR2 FQNNGV come from the germline V gene. Trimming left V 5 bases short and J 6 bases short, with 5 bases between. The CDR3 runs to 12 residues. DNA for the CDR3: TGTGCCAGCAGCGAGATTAATTCACCCCTCCACTTT. Translating gives CASSEINSPLHF.

This clone is a singleton in its sample. V is TRBV2 and J is TRBJ1-6, with 11 bases matching TRBD1. The V and J ends lost 8 bases and 9 bases, in that order; junction bases with no gene match: 9. The CDR3 contains 15 residues. From germline, CDR1 is SNHLY and CDR2 FYNNEI. Here the CDR3 DNA reads TGTGCCAGCGGTATGTGGACAGGGGGCAGTTCACCCCTCCACTTT. Its protein product is CASGMWTGGSSPLHF.

The chain employs TRBV10-3 and TRBJ2-5; D perhaps matches TRBD2 (6 bases). Germline V gene lookup returns CDR1 ENHRY and CDR2 SYGVKD. The CDR3 consists of 13 residues. V lost 6 bases to trimming and J lost 5 bases, with 13 bases between them. In DNA, the CDR3 is TGTGCCATCAGCCCCCGGGGGAGCGAGACCCAGTACTTC. It encodes CAISPRGSETQYF.

J is TRBJ2-7 and V is TRBV27; 11 bases are a match to TRBD2. The trim removed 6 bases at V and 3 bases at J, leaving 7 bases unmatched. Germline-derived CDR1 and CDR2 are MNHEY and SMNVEV (reference sequence). The CDR3 length is 15 residues. The CDR3 here is CASSLTGTSGYEQYF. CDR3 DNA: TGTGCCAGCAGCCTCACCGGGACTAGCGGCTACGAGCAGTACTTC.

V and J are TRBV28 and TRBJ1-2, with D perhaps matching TRBD1 (5 bases). CDR3 length: 12 residues. V lost 6 bases and J lost 4, with 9 bases in between. CDR1 is MDHEN, CDR2 SYDVKM, per germline. CDR3 protein: CASRPGIYGYTF. CDR3 DNA sequence: TGTGCCAGCAGGCCAGGGATCTATGGCTACACCTTC.

The chain uses TRBV7-9 and TRBJ1-2; 8 bases agree with TRBD1. Germline-derived CDR1 and CDR2 are SEHNR and FQNEAQ (reference sequence). The CDR3 totals 13 residues. V trimming: 5 bases; J trimming: 7 bases; junction bases outside the gene matches: 6. In nucleotides, the CDR3 is TGTGCCAGCAGCCAGAACACAGGGGGTGGCTACACCTTC. This gives the protein CASSQNTGGGYTF.

The chain is built from TRBV5-6 and TRBJ2-1, with D perhaps matching TRBD2 (7 bases). Germline loops: CDR1 SGHDT, CDR2 YYEEEE. CDR3 length: 15 residues. V dropped 0 bases and J dropped 8 bases, with 15 bases sitting between them. As DNA, the CDR3 is TGTGCCAGCAGCTTGGGATGGGGGGGCCGTTATGAGCAGTTCTTC. Translation: CASSLGWGGRYEQFF.

The chain couples TRBV28 to TRBJ2-2; 7 positions match TRBD1. V was pared by 6 bases and J by 5 bases, with 12 bases of the junction left unmatched. Germline-derived CDR1 and CDR2 are MDHEN and SYDVKM. CDR3 length: 16 amino acids. The CDR3 DNA reads TGTGCCAGCAGCATACCCAGACAGGGACCGACCGGGGAGCTGTTTTTT. Translating it yields CASSIPRQGPTGELFF.

The chain links TRBV6-5 to TRBJ1-1; weak D call: TRBD1 (5 bases). Trimming pared 5 bases from V and 5 bases from J, leaving 15 bases between. The CDR3 consists of 14 residues. From germline, CDR1 is MNHEY and CDR2 SVGAGI. For the CDR3, the DNA is TGTGCCAGCAGTCAGGGTCTCGGGCGGACTGAAGCTTTCTTT. Its protein is CASSQGLGRTEAFF.

The chain uses TRBV28 and TRBJ2-4; D unclear. Trimming removed 7 bases from V and 0 bases from J, with 10 bases in between. There are 14 residues in the CDR3. The germline V gene encodes CDR1 MDHEN and CDR2 SYDVKM. CDR3 amino acids: CASTRGRAKNIQYF. The CDR3 DNA reads TGTGCCAGCACCCGAGGTAGAGCCAAAAACATTCAGTACTTC. Drawing the rest from reference TRBV28 and TRBJ2-4, the complete variable domain is DVKVTQSSRYLVKRTGEKVFLECVQDMDHENMFWYRQDPGLGLRLIYFSYDVKMKEKGDIPEGYSVSREKKERFSLILESASTNQTSMYLCASTRGRAKNIQYFGAGTRLSVL.

In its sample, this clone was seen once. The chain recombines TRBV7-2 with TRBJ2-5; D possibly corresponds to TRBD1 (5 bases). This CDR3 is 12 amino acids long. Looked up from germline, CDR1 is SGHTA and CDR2 is FQGNSA. The germline V and J ends were trimmed by 5 bases and 5 bases, with 9 bases remaining between them. The CDR3 sequence: CASSPAGETQYF. CDR3 coding DNA: TGTGCCAGCAGCCCAGCAGGGGAGACCCAGTACTTC.

The V call is TRBV4-1, the J call TRBJ2-2; D might be TRBD2 (5 bases). CDR3 size: 17 residues. Per germline, CDR1 MGHRA and CDR2 YSYEKL. Trimming stripped 0 bases from V and 5 bases from J, with 16 bases between. The CDR3 DNA reads TGCGCCAGCAGCCAAGATCGGGATAGCCTCGGAACCGGGGAGCTGTTTTTT. It is translated as CASSQDRDSLGTGELFF.

The chain employs TRBV11-2 and TRBJ2-7, with 10 bases aligning to TRBD2. The CDR3 totals 15 residues. The V and J ends lost 2 bases and 5 bases, in that order; junction bases with no gene match: 6. Germline CDR1 and CDR2: SGHAT and FQNNGV. Written as DNA, the CDR3 is TGTGCCAGCAGCTTAATCAGCGGGAGGGCCCACGAGCAGTACTTC. Translation gives CASSLISGRAHEQYF.

The rearrangement links TRBV19 to TRBJ1-5; D ambiguous. Trimming took off 7 bases at V and 3 bases at J, with 16 bases between the two ends. This CDR3 has 15 amino acids. In germline, CDR1 is LNHDA, CDR2 SQIVND (reference sequence). The CDR3 is CASTVEGIYNQPQHF. CDR3 bases: TGTGCCAGTACCGTGGAGGGAATATACAATCAGCCCCAGCATTTT. Combining the CDR3 with reference TRBV19 and TRBJ1-5 gives the whole variable domain DGGITQSPKYLFRKEGQNVTLSCEQNLNHDAMYWYRQDPGQGLRLIYYSQIVNDFQKGDIAEGYSVSREKKESFPLTVTSAQKNPTAFYLCASTVEGIYNQPQHFGDGTRLSIL.

The chain uses TRBV9 and TRBJ1-1, with 9 bases that match TRBD1. Germline-derived CDR1 and CDR2 are SGDLS and YYNGEE. The CDR3 totals 16 residues. The V segment lost 3 bases and the J segment 1 base; nucleotides outside the gene matches: 7. The CDR3 nucleotides read TGTGCCAGCAGCGCCGGGACAGGGTTCCGGAACACTGAAGCTTTCTTT. Residues: CASSAGTGFRNTEAFF.

This clone appeared once. The chain employs TRBV7-9 and TRBJ1-4; D gene ambiguous. The germline V gene has CDR1 SEHNR and CDR2 FQNEAQ (reference sequence). This CDR3 is 14 amino acids long. With 4 bases removed from V and 3 bases from J, the gap between germline ends came to 9 bases. CDR3: CASSSSFPNEKLFF. For the CDR3, the DNA is TGTGCCAGCAGCTCCAGTTTCCCTAATGAAAAACTGTTTTTT.

This clone has only a few counts. The J gene is TRBJ2-5, the V gene TRBV28; maybe TRBD2 (6 bases). TRBJ2-7 explains the end of the DNA better; the J call may be wrong. The CDR3 covers 14 residues. Germline V gene lookup returns CDR1 MDHEN and CDR2 SYDVKM. The DNA for the CDR3 is TGTGCCAGCAGTTTATTGGCGGGAACCTACGAGCAGTACTTC. Protein: CASSLLAGTYEQYF.

The chain carries TRBV7-9 and TRBJ2-7; tentative D call: TRBD1 (5 bases). Trimming pared 2 bases from V and 6 bases from J, leaving 11 bases between. This CDR3 is 13 amino acids long. Germline V gene sequence: CDR1 SEHNR, CDR2 FQNEAQ (reference sequence). CDR3: CASSLWQGTEQYF. The CDR3 DNA reads as TGTGCCAGCAGCTTATGGCAGGGTACCGAGCAGTACTTC.

This clone has only a few counts. The chain couples TRBV9 to TRBJ2-1; D is ambiguous. Trimming stripped 0 bases from V and 5 bases from J, with 12 bases between. This CDR3 is 15 amino acids long. Germline loops: CDR1 SGDLS, CDR2 YYNGEE. The CDR3: CASSVELLEHNEQFF. The CDR3 nucleotides are TGTGCCAGCAGCGTAGAACTATTGGAACACAATGAGCAGTTCTTC.

This clone was found once. The chain employs TRBV19 and TRBJ1-3, with D unresolved. Germline values: CDR1 LNHDA, CDR2 SQIVND (reference sequence). The CDR3 runs 17 residues. Trimming removed 4 bases at V and 0 bases at J, with 16 bases between. In DNA form, the CDR3 reads TGTGCCAGTAGTAGAAGACCTAAAGCGGACTCTGGAAACACCATATATTTT. This encodes CASSRRPKADSGNTIYF.

This chain joins TRBV10-2 and TRBJ2-5, with D perhaps TRBD1 (6 bases). Trimming took 3 bases from V and 5 from J, leaving 13 bases between them. There are 14 residues in the CDR3. The V gene's germline CDR1 is WSHSY and CDR2 SAAADI. CDR3 region: CASSDRTDVETQYF. The CDR3 DNA is TGCGCCAGCAGTGACCGGACAGACGTGGAGACCCAGTACTTC.

Notes on this clone: A read error may account for a junction end that differs from germline. The chain couples TRBV4-1 to TRBJ1-2; D is unclear. This CDR3 is 15 amino acids long. Looked up from germline, CDR1 is MGHRA and CDR2 is YSYEKL. CDR3 in amino acids: CASSPGSSANYGHTF. CDR3 nucleotides: TGCGCCAGCAGCCCCGGGTCGTCGGCTAACTATGGCCACACCTTC.

The genes are TRBV7-6 and TRBJ2-7; 8 nucleotides line up with TRBD2. Germline CDR1 SGHVS, CDR2 FNYEAQ. The CDR3 covers 16 residues. J was trimmed by 5 bases and V by 1 base; bases with no gene match: 10. CDR3 coding DNA: TGTGCCAGCAGCTTAGTGGTTAGCGGGGCCAGGAACGAGCAGTACTTC. Translation: CASSLVVSGARNEQYF.

The rearrangement links TRBV5-6 to TRBJ1-3; 9 nucleotides agree with TRBD1. V shed 0 bases and J 4 bases; nucleotides not matched to a gene: 2. The CDR3 is made up of 15 amino acids. CDR1 SGHDT and CDR2 YYEEEE come from the germline V gene. Written as DNA, the CDR3 is TGTGCCAGCAGCTTGGACAGGGGGCAAGGAAACACCATATATTTT. Residues: CASSLDRGQGNTIYF.

The V gene is TRBV19, the J gene TRBJ1-1; the D gene is possibly TRBD1 (5 bases). Trimming shortened V by 6 bases and J by 1 base, and 6 bases separated the two germline ends. The germline V gene encodes CDR1 LNHDA and CDR2 SQIVND (reference sequence). The CDR3 contains 12 residues. The CDR3 nucleotides are TGTGCCAGTAGCGACAGGAACACTGAAGCTTTCTTT. Its translation is CASSDRNTEAFF. Complete variable domain (other parts from reference TRBV19 and TRBJ1-1): DGGITQSPKYLFRKEGQNVTLSCEQNLNHDAMYWYRQDPGQGLRLIYYSQIVNDFQKGDIAEGYSVSREKKESFPLTVTSAQKNPTAFYLCASSDRNTEAFFGQGTRLTVV.

CDR3 protein: CASKWGETSLDEQFF. The DNA for the CDR3 is TGCGCCAGCAAATGGGGCGAGACTAGCCTAGATGAGCAGTTCTTC. The chain carries TRBV4-3 and TRBJ2-1; the match to TRBD2 covers 7 bases. The length of the CDR3 is 15 residues. With 7 bases clipped from V and 8 bases from J, the junction kept 14 bases outside the gene matches. Per the germline V gene, CDR1 is LGHNA and CDR2 is YSLEER.

Note on this clone: The junction shows a germline mismatch at one end, possibly a read error. The chain joins TRBV7-9 to TRBJ2-3, with TRBD1 matching over 9 bases. The germline V gene has CDR1 SEHNR and CDR2 FQNEAQ (reference sequence). CDR3 size: 15 residues. As DNA, the CDR3 is TGTTCCAGCAGCCCGACAGGGGGTCCCACAGATACGCAGTATTTT. This sequence encodes CSSSPTGGPTDTQYF. Full variable domain (rest looked up from reference TRBV7-9 and TRBJ2-3): DTGVSQNPRHKITKRGQNVTFRCDPISEHNRLYWYRQTLGQGPEFLTYFQNEAQLEKSRLLSDRFSAERPKGSFSTLEIQRTEQGDSAMYLCSSSPTGGPTDTQYFGPGTRLTVL.

V gene TRBV27 combines with J gene TRBJ1-4, with TRBD1 as a possible D gene (5 bases). CDR1 and CDR2 (germline): MNHEY, SMNVEV (reference sequence). Trimming shortened V by 9 bases and J by 0 bases, and 14 bases separated the two germline ends. The CDR3 spans 15 residues. The CDR3 coding sequence is TGTGCCAGTCGGGCCGGGGGGGCAACTAATGAAAAACTGTTTTTT. It specifies CASRAGGATNEKLFF. Combining the CDR3 with reference TRBV27 and TRBJ1-4 gives the whole variable domain EAQVTQNPRYLITVTGKKLTVTCSQNMNHEYMSWYRQDPGLGLRQIYYSMNVEVTDKGDVPEGYKVSRKEKRNFPLILESPSPNQTSLYFCASRAGGATNEKLFFGSGTQLSVL.

The chain employs TRBV15 and TRBJ2-5, with 7 bases fitting TRBD1. The trim removed 0 bases at V and 5 bases at J, leaving 6 bases unmatched. The CDR3 loop spans 15 amino acids. Germline assignment: CDR1 LNHNV and CDR2 YYDKDF (reference sequence). The CDR3 sequence is CATSREGGVVETQYF. CDR3 DNA: TGTGCCACCAGCAGAGAAGGGGGCGTTGTGGAGACCCAGTACTTC. The full variable domain, rest sourced from reference TRBV15 and TRBJ2-5, is DAMVIQNPRYQVTQFGKPVTLSCSQTLNHNVMYWYQQKSSQAPKLLFHYYDKDFNNEADTPDNFQSRRPNTSFCFLDIRSPGLGDTAMYLCATSREGGVVETQYFGPGTRLLVL.